This TCR beta chain was identified during a study of blood T cell repertoires in COVID-19. Study-wide background: Samples representing acute and convalescent COVID-19 were sourced from the United States, Italy and Spain.

This clone was picked up a small number of times. Sequencing used immunoSEQ multiplex PCR; TCRdb keeps in-frame clones, though not all of them. This sample yields 300,000 to 400,000 clones, of which more than 75% are seen a single time; over 0.9% belongs to the top ten. Which cohort a participant joined came from the clinical history participants gave. Germline V gene lookup returns CDR1 SNHLY and CDR2 FYNNEI. The CDR3 sequence is 14 residues long. J was trimmed by 4 bases and V by 5 bases; bases with no gene match: 7. Source material: PBMCs or T cells enriched from blood (not recorded which). This receptor was taken from a woman aged 25 to 39 with acute COVID-19. The chain has TRBV2 and TRBJ2-7; 8 nucleotides line up with TRBD2. Here the CDR3 DNA reads TGTGCCAGCAGTTCCGGGACTAGGGGGTACGAGCAGTACTTC. It yields the protein CASSSGTRGYEQYF.